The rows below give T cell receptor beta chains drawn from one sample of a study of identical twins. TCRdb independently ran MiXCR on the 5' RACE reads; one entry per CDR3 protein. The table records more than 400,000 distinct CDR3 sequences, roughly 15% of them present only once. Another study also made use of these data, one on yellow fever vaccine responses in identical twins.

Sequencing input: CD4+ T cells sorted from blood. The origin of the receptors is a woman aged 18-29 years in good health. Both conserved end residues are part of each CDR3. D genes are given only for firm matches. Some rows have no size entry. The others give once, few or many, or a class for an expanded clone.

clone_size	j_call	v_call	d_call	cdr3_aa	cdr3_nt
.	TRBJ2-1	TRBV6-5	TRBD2	CASSYSVPGAGWDEQFF	TGTGCCAGCAGTTACTCGGTGCCGGGAGCGGGGTGGGATGAGCAGTTCTTC
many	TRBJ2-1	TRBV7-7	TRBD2	CASSLKAGGPNEQFF	TGTGCCAGCAGCTTAAAAGCGGGAGGGCCCAATGAGCAGTTCTTC
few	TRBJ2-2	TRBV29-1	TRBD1	CSVTGQESTGELFF	TGCAGCGTCACGGGACAGGAAAGCACCGGGGAGCTGTTTTTT
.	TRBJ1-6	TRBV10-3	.	CAATRGENSPLHF	TGTGCCGCGACAAGGGGAGAAAATTCACCCCTCCACTTT
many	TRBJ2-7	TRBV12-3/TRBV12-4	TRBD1	CASSPGQGEAYEQYF	TGTGCCAGCAGCCCCGGACAGGGAGAGGCCTACGAGCAGTACTTC
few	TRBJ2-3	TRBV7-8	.	CASSLASSSDTQYF	TGTGCCAGCAGCTTAGCCTCGAGCTCAGATACGCAGTATTTT
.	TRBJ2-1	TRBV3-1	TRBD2	CASSQTSGRSIGNNEQFF	TGTGCCAGCAGCCAGACTAGCGGGAGGAGTATTGGGAACAATGAGCAGTTCTTC
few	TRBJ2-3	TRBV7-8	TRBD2	CASRTSGLPDTQYF	TGTGCCAGCAGGACTAGCGGGCTCCCAGATACGCAGTATTTT
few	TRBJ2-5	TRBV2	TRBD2	CASRRTSVVTQYF	TGTGCCAGCAGGAGGACTAGTGTAGTGACCCAGTACTTC
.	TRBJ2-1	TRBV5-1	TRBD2	CASSLELAVGLNEQFF	TGCGCCAGCAGCTTGGAGCTAGCGGTTGGACTCAATGAGCAGTTCTTC